This TCR beta chain was sequenced for a study of CD8 T cells in cerebrospinal fluid in Alzheimer's disease. 10X single-cell V(D)J and 5' gene-expression libraries profiled CSF cells. Reprocessing the 10x single-cell sequencing reads, TCRdb reports a single entry for every CDR3 protein and omits DNA. The table gives over a thousand distinct CDR3 sequences; the top ten clones make up roughly 8.2% of it. Germline CDR1 reads KGHSH; CDR2 reads LQKENI. This CDR3 comprises 13 residues. This clonotype registers medium-sized by frequency. The sample was cerebrospinal fluid. The TCR comes from a human donor with Alzheimer's disease. V gene TRBV18 combines with J gene TRBJ2-1; with no DNA, the TCRdb D assignment of TRBD2 cannot be verified. The chain's CDR3 is CASRTSAYNEQFF.